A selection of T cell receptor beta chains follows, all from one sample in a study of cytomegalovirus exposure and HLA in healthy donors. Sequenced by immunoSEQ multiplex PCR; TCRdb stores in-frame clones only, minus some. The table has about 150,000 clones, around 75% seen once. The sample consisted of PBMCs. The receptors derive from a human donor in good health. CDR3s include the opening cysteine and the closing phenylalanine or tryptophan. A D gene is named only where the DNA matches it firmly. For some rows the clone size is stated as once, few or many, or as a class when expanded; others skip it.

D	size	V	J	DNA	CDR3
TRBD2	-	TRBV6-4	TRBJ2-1	TGTGCCAGCAGTAAGATAGCGGGAAACTACAATGAGCAGTTCTTC	CASSKIAGNYNEQFF
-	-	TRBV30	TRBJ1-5	TGTGCCTGGAGTACTAACAGGGTCGGCCAGCCCCAGCATTTT	CAWSTNRVGQPQHF
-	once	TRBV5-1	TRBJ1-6	TGCGCCAGCAGCTTGCAGGGGAGCTCCTATAATTCACCCCTCCACTTT	CASSLQGSSYNSPLHF
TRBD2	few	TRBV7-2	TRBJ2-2	TGTGCCAGCAGGAGCGGGGGTAATGCCGGGGAGCTGTTTTTT	CASRSGGNAGELFF
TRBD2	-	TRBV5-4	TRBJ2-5	TGTGCCAGCAGCTACCATGACTTAGCGGGAGGGCCATGGCAAGAGACCCAGTACTTC	CASSYHDLAGGPWQETQYF
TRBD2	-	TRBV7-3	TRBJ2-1	TGTGCCAGCAGCTTAAAACGCGGGAGTAACGACAATGAGCAGTTCTTC	CASSLKRGSNDNEQFF
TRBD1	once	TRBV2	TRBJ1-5	TGTGCCAGCAGGGGGCAGGGGGCGCAGGATCAGCCCCAGCATTTT	CASRGQGAQDQPQHF
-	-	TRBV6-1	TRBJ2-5	TGTGCCAGCAGTACCCCACGACAGGGAGGAGAGACCCAGTACTTC	CASSTPRQGGETQYF
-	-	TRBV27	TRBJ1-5	TGTGCCAGCAGTTTAGGGGGCGGGCAGCCCCAGCATTTT	CASSLGGGQPQHF
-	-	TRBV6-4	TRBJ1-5	TGTGCCAGCAGTGACGGACCCGGGGTGCAGCCCCAGCATTTT	CASSDGPGVQPQHF
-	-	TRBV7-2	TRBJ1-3	TGTGCCAGCAGCGTGACTCAAAGGACTGGAAACACCATATATTTT	CASSVTQRTGNTIYF
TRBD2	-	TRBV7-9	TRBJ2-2	TGTGCCAGCAGCCGTAACCACCCTAGCGGGGGGTCACCCGGGGAGCTGTTTTTT	CASSRNHPSGGSPGELFF
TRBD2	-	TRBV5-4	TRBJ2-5	TGTGCCAGCAGCCCGGACCTAGCGGCCCTAGAGACCCAGTACTTC	CASSPDLAALETQYF
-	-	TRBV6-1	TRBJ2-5	TGTGCCAGCAGGGCTAGCTTAAGGGAGACCCAGTACTTC	CASRASLRETQYF
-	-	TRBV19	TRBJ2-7	TGTGCGAGTAAGCCGGGACTGAGCTCCTACGAGCAGTACTTC	CASKPGLSSYEQYF
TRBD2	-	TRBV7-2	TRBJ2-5	TGTGCCAGCAGCCCCCGACTAGCGGGAGGCCATAATTTAGAGACCCAGTACTTC	CASSPRLAGGHNLETQYF
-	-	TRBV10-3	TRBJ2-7	TGTGCCATCAGGACAGGGATGCGGGGGGACGAGCAGTACTTC	CAIRTGMRGDEQYF